The TCR beta chain described here comes from a study of technical replicates of blood from a few donors. Repertoires were generated with immunoSEQ multiplex PCR, while TCRdb's copy carries only in-frame clones and drops some. The sample holds around 76,000 clones, under 99% seen once. This CDR3 region has 14 residues. Germline V gives CDR1 MNHEY, CDR2 SMNVEV (reference sequence). V trimming: 5 bases; J trimming: 5 bases; junction bases outside the gene matches: 9. V usage is TRBV27 and J usage is TRBJ2-7; TRBD2 matches 7 bases. The TCR comes from a human donor in good health. The material sequenced was T cells isolated from PBMCs. The CDR3 DNA sequence: TGTGCCAGCAGTGTGACCAGCGGGATCCACGAGCAGTACTTC. Protein sequence: CASSVTSGIHEQYF.